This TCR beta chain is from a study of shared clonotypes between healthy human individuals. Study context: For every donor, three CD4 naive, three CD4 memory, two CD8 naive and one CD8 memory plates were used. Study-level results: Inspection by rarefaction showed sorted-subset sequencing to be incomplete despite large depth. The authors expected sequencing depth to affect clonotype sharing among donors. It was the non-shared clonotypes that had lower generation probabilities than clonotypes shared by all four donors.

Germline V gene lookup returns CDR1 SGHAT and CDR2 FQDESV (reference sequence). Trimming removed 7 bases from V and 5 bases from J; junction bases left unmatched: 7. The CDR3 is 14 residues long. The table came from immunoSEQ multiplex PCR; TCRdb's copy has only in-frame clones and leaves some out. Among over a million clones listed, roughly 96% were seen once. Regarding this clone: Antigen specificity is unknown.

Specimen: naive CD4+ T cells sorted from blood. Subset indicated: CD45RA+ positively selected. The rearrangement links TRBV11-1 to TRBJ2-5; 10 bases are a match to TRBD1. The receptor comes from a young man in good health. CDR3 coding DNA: TGTGCCAGCACACCGGGACAGGGGTTGGAGACCCAGTACTTC. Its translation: CASTPGQGLETQYF.